This T cell receptor beta chain appears in the sequencing data of a study of blood T cell repertoires in COVID-19. Methods used by the authors: It was from reference gene primer amplification that nucleated cell counts were estimated. Using immunoSEQ multiplex PCR, the repertoire was profiled, and TCRdb retains in-frame clones only, with some absent. The D gene and trimming were derived from the DNA, and the V and J assignments and clone size from that table. Among about 140,000 clones listed, roughly 79% were seen once. This CDR3 spans 15 amino acids. The junction had 6 bases not matched to a gene; V was cut back by 4 bases and J by 1 base. Germline V gene data show CDR1 as LGHDT and CDR2 as YNNKEL (reference sequence). Categorization into cohorts depended on clinical history that participants reported. Donors of Cohort 3 who recovered were those that had two negative PCRs, clearance, or symptom resolution.

This TCR derives from a woman between 45 and 60 years old who had recovered from COVID-19. Sample: PBMCs or T cells enriched from blood (not recorded which). The chain is built from TRBV3-1 (or the pseudogene TRBV3-2) and TRBJ2-5, with 7 bases aligning to TRBD2. The CDR3 is CASSRGGGTQETQYF. The CDR3 bases are TGTGCCAGCAGCCGGGGCGGGGGAACCCAAGAGACCCAGTACTTC.